The present TCR beta chain was sequenced within a study of OX40 agonist ivuxolimab in advanced cancers. On the study more broadly: Among those enrolled, mean age was 60 years (range 23 to 79) and less than 90% were male.

Study conclusions and caveats: CD4+ T cells averaged fewer expanded clones than CD8+ T cells.

The assay was immunoSEQ multiplex PCR, and TCRdb's table has in-frame clones only and misses some. The sample records approximately 63,000 clones, more than 65% being singletons. Trimming shortened V by 3 bases and J by 8 bases, and 13 bases separated the two germline ends. CDR3 size: 13 residues. Germline assignment: CDR1 MDHEN and CDR2 SYDVKM. On cycle 4 day 1 and cycle 7 day 1, as well as at baseline, blood was sampled. Concerning this clone itself: Antigen unknown.

This sample comprised CD4+ or CD8+ T cells sorted from blood, obtained in a trial of the OX40 agonist ivuxolimab. V gene TRBV28 combines with J gene TRBJ1-2; no clear D gene. This receptor was taken from an adult with an advanced solid tumor such as melanoma, head and neck, liver or kidney cancer. The CDR3 sequence: CASSLNPSRGYTF. The CDR3, as DNA: TGTGCCAGCAGTTTGAACCCCTCTCGGGGCTACACCTTC.